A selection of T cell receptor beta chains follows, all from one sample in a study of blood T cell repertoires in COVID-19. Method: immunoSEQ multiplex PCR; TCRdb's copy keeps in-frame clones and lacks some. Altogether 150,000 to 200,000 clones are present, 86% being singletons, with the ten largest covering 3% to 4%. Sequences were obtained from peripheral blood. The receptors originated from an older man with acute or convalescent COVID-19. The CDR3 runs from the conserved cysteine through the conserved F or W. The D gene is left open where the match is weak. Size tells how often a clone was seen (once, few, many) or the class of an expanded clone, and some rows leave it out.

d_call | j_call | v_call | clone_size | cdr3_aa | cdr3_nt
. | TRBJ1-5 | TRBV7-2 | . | CASSPQGRGQPQHF | TGTGCCAGCAGTCCTCAGGGAAGAGGACAGCCCCAGCATTTT
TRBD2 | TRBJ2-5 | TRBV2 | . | CASSGRSRETQYF | TGTGCCAGCTCCGGGAGGAGTAGAGAGACCCAGTACTTC
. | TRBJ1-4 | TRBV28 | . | CASAGLGEKLFF | TGTGCCAGCGCGGGGCTCGGAGAAAAACTGTTTTTT
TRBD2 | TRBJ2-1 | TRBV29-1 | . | CSVTPGAGAAYNEQFF | TGCAGCGTTACCCCCGGAGCGGGAGCGGCGTACAATGAGCAGTTCTTC
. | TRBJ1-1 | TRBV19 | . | CASRGRARSGSTTEAFF | TGTGCCAGTAGAGGAAGGGCCCGATCGGGATCTACGACTGAAGCTTTCTTT
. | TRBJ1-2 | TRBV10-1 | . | CASSGTGLPNDYTF | TGCGCCAGCAGTGGTACGGGACTACCTAATGACTACACCTTC
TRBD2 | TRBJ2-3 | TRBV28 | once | CASSLSPAGGAQYF | TGTGCCAGCAGTTTATCTCCGGCGGGAGGGGCGCAGTATTTT
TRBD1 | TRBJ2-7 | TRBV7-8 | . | CASSKGQESSYEQYF | TGTGCCAGCAGCAAGGGACAGGAGAGCTCCTACGAGCAGTACTTC
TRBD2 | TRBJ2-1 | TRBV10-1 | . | CASSDPSGGLYNEQFF | TGCGCCAGCAGTGACCCTAGCGGGGGCCTTTACAATGAGCAGTTCTTC
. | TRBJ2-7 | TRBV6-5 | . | CASSYYDKTYEQYF | TGTGCCAGCAGTTACTACGACAAGACCTACGAGCAGTACTTC
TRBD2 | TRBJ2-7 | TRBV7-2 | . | CASSLTSGVSYEQYF | TGTGCCAGCAGCTTGACTAGCGGGGTCTCCTACGAGCAGTACTTC
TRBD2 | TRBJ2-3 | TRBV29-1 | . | CSVYAGTSGTDTQYF | TGCAGCGTTTACGCTGGGACTAGCGGGACAGATACGCAGTATTTT
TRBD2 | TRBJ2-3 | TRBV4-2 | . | CASSQGSGVSTDTQYF | TGTGCCAGCAGCCAGGGTAGCGGGGTTAGCACAGATACGCAGTATTTT
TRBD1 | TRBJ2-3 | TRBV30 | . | CAWNQGAEDTQYF | TGTGCCTGGAATCAGGGGGCCGAGGATACGCAGTATTTT
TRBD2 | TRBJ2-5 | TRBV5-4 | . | CASSTTRGGETQYF | TGTGCCAGCAGCACAACGCGGGGAGGGGAGACCCAGTACTTC
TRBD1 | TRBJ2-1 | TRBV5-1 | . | CASSPGQGAHEEQFF | TGCGCCAGCAGCCCTGGACAGGGGGCGCATGAGGAGCAGTTCTTC
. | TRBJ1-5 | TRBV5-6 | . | CASSPWTVRNQPQHF | TGTGCCAGCAGCCCATGGACAGTCCGCAATCAGCCCCAGCATTTT
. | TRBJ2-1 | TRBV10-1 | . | CASSDSTSPGRPYNEQFF | TGCGCCAGCAGTGACAGTACTAGCCCAGGCCGTCCCTACAATGAGCAGTTCTTC
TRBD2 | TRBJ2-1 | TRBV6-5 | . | CASSGLAGINEQFF | TGTGCCAGCAGCGGACTAGCGGGAATAAATGAGCAGTTCTTC
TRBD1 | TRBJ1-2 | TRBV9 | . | CASSPGTGVNFWHYGYTF | TGTGCCAGCAGCCCAGGGACAGGGGTAAATTTTTGGCACTATGGCTACACCTTC
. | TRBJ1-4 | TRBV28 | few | CASSLVQALTNEKLFF | TGTGCCAGCAGTTTAGTGCAGGCCCTAACTAATGAAAAACTGTTTTTT
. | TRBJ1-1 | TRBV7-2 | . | CASSSRQSGTEAFF | TGTGCCAGCAGCTCCCGACAGAGTGGGACTGAAGCTTTCTTT
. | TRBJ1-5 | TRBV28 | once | CASSGLPSPQHF | TGTGCCAGCAGTGGACTACCGAGCCCCCAGCATTTT
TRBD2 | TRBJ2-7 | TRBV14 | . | CASSQANGRKYF | TGTGCCAGCAGCCAAGCAAACGGGAGGAAGTACTTC
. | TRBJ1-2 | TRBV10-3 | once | CAISDSYGYTF | TGTGCCATCAGCGACAGCTATGGCTACACCTTC
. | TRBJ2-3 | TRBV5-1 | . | CASSLGGGGTDTQYF | TGCGCCAGCAGCTTGGGCGGAGGGGGCACAGATACGCAGTATTTT
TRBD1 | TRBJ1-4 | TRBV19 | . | CASIDRGGEKLFF | TGTGCCAGTATCGACAGGGGGGGAGAAAAACTGTTTTTT
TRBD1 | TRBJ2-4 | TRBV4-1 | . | CASSRTDRGLDWAKNIQYF | TGCGCCAGCAGCCGAACCGACAGGGGGCTTGACTGGGCCAAAAACATTCAGTACTTC
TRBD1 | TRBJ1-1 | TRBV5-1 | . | CASNPDRADESNTEAFF | TGCGCCAGCAACCCGGACAGGGCCGACGAATCGAACACTGAAGCTTTCTTT
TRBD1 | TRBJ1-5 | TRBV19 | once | CASTRQGQGYSNQPQHF | TGTGCCAGTACCCGCCAGGGACAGGGGTATAGCAATCAGCCCCAGCATTTT
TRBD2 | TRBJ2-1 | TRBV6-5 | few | CASSFGRGSSYNEQFF | TGTGCCAGCAGTTTCGGTCGCGGGAGTTCCTACAATGAGCAGTTCTTC
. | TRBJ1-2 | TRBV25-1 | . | CASSGHRERYGYTF | TGTGCCAGCAGTGGTCACAGGGAGCGCTATGGCTACACCTTC
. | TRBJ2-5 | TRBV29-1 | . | CSVTLYTGETQYF | TGCAGCGTGACATTATATACAGGGGAGACCCAGTACTTC
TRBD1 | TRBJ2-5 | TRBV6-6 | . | CASSSYPGQAQETQYF | TGTGCCAGCAGTTCCTACCCCGGACAGGCCCAAGAGACCCAGTACTTC
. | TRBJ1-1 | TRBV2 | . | CASSDRGTMNTEAFF | TGTGCCAGCAGTGACAGGGGAACCATGAACACTGAAGCTTTCTTT
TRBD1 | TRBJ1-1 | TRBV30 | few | CAWSVRAGTGGEAFF | TGTGCCTGGAGTGTACGCGCCGGGACAGGGGGCGAAGCTTTCTTT
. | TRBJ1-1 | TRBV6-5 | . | CASSSRGSTEAFF | TGTGCCAGCAGTTCCCGGGGGAGCACTGAAGCTTTCTTT
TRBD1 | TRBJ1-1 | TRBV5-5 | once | CASSLTGGSTEAFF | TGTGCCAGCAGCTTGACAGGGGGAAGCACTGAAGCTTTCTTT
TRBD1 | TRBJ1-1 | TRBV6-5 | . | CASSFLIQGENTEAFF | TGTGCCAGCAGTTTTTTGATCCAGGGGGAGAACACTGAAGCTTTCTTT
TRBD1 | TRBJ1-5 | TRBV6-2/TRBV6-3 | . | CASSGMAEGALRQPQHF | TGTGCCAGCAGTGGGATGGCCGAGGGGGCTCTGCGTCAGCCCCAGCATTTT
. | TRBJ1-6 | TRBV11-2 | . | CASTRQSISSYNSPLHF | TGTGCCAGCACGCGACAGAGTATAAGCTCCTATAATTCACCCCTCCACTTT
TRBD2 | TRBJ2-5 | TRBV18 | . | CASSPGPGGETQYF | TGTGCCAGCTCACCGGGTCCGGGGGGAGAGACCCAGTACTTC
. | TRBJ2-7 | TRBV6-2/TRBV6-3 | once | CASSFAAYEQYF | TGTGCCAGCAGTTTTGCAGCCTACGAGCAGTACTTC
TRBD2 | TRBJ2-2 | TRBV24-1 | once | CATSDLGGLAGIQNTGELFF | TGTGCCACCAGTGATTTGGGGGGACTAGCGGGGATTCAGAACACCGGGGAGCTGTTTTTT
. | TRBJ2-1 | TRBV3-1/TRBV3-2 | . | CASSQALEDVEFF | TGTGCCAGCAGCCAAGCCCTGGAGGACGTGGAGTTCTTC
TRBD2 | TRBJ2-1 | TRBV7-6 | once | CASTLIAGAGYNEQFF | TGTGCCAGCACCCTTATAGCGGGAGCGGGATACAATGAGCAGTTCTTC
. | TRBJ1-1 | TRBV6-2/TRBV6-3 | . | CASSKLMNTEAFF | TGTGCCAGCAGTAAACTCATGAACACTGAAGCTTTCTTT
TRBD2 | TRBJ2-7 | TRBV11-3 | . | CASSLGGRMGEQYF | TGTGCCAGCAGCTTAGGCGGGAGAATGGGCGAGCAGTACTTC
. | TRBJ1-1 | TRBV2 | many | CASSLPGHSQEAFF | TGTGCCAGCAGTCTACCGGGACACTCGCAGGAAGCTTTCTTT
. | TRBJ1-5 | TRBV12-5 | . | CASGLAPLGPDNQPQHF | TGTGCTAGTGGTTTGGCACCGCTGGGCCCAGACAATCAGCCCCAGCATTTT
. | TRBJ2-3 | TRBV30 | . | CAWRTWGVGDTQYF | TGTGCCTGGAGGACTTGGGGGGTGGGAGATACGCAGTATTTT
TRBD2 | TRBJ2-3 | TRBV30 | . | CAWSVASGGTDTQYF | TGTGCCTGGAGTGTAGCCAGCGGGGGCACAGATACGCAGTATTTT
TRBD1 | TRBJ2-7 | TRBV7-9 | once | CASSPKDREYHEQYF | TGTGCCAGCAGCCCTAAGGACAGGGAATACCACGAGCAGTACTTC
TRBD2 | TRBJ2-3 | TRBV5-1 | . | CASSPPRGRDTQYF | TGCGCCAGCAGCCCCCCCCGCGGGAGGGATACGCAGTATTTT
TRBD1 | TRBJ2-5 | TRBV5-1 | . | CASTLTGGRETQYF | TGCGCCAGCACCTTGACAGGGGGACGAGAGACCCAGTACTTC